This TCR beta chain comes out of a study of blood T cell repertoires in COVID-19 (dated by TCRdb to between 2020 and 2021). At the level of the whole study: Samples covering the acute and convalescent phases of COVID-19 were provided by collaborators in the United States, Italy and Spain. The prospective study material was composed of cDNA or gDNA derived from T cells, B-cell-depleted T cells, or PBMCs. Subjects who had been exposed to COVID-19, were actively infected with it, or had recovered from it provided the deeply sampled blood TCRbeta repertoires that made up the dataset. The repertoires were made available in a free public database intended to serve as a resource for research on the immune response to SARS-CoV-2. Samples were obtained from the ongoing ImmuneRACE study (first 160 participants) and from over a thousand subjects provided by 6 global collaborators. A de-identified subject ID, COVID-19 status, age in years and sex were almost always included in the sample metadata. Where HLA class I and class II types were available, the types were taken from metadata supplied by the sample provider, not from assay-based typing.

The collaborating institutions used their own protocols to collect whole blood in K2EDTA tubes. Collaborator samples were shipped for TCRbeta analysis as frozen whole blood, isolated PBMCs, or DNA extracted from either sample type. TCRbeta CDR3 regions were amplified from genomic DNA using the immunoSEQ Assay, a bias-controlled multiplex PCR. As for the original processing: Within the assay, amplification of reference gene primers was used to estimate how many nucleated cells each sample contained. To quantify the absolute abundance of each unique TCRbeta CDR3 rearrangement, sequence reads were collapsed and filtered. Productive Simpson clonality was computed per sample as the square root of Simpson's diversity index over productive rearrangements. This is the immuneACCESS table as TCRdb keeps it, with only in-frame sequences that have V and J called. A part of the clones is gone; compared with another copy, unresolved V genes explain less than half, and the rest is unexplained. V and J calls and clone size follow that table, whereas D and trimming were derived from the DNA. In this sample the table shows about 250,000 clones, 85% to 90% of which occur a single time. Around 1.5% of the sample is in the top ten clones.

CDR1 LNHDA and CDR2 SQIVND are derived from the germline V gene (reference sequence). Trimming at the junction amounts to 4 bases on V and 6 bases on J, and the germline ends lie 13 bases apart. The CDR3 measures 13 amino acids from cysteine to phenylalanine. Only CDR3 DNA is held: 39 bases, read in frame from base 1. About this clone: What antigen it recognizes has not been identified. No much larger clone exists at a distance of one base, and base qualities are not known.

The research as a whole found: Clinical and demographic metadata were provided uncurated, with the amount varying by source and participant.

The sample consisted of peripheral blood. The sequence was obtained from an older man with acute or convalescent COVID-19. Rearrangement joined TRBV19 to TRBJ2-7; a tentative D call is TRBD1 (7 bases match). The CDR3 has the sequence CASSTFQGGEQYF. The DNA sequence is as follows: TGTGCCAGTAGTACCTTCCAGGGGGGCGAGCAGTACTTC.